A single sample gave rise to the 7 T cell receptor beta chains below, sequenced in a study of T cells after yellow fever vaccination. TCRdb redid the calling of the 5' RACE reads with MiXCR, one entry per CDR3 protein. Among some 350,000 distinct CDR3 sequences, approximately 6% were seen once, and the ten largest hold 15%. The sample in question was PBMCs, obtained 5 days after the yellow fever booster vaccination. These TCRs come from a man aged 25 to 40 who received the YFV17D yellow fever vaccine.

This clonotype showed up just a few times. The CDR3: CASSQEWGGDSPLHF. The CDR3 DNA reads as TGTGCCAGCAGCCAAGAGTGGGGAGGGGATTCACCCCTCCACTTT. The genes are TRBV14 and TRBJ1-6; tentatively, D is TRBD1 (5 bases). The germline gives CDR1 SGHDN, CDR2 FVKESK. CDR3 length: 15 amino acids. Trimming pared 0 bases from V and 8 bases from J, leaving 11 bases between.

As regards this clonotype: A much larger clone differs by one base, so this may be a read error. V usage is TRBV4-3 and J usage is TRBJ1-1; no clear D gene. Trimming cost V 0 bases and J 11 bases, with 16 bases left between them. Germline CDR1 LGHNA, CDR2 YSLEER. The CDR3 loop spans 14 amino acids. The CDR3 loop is CASSQDNPDQSAFF. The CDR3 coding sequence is TGCGCCAGCAGCCAAGATAACCCAGACCAAAGCGCTTTCTTT.

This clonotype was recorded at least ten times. CDR3 coding DNA: TGTGCCACCTTCGGACAGGCGACTAGCGCAAAAGCCTACGAGCAGTACTTC. Amino acid sequence: CATFGQATSAKAYEQYF. V is TRBV2 and J is TRBJ2-7, with a tentative D call TRBD2 (8 bases). This CDR3 comprises 17 residues. The V and J ends lost 10 bases and 2 bases respectively, with 27 bases between them. Germline V gives CDR1 SNHLY, CDR2 FYNNEI.

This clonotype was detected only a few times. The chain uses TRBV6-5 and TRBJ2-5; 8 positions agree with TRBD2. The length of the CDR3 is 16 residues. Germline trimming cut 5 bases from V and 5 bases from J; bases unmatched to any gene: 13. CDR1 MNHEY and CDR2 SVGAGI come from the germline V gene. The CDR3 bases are TGTGCCAGCAGTACTACTGCCGGGAGGGTGCGGGAGACCCAGTACTTC. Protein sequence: CASSTTAGRVRETQYF.

DNA of the CDR3: TGTGCCAGCAGTTTAGGGGCCAACGTCCCCTACGAGCAGTACTTC. It codes for CASSLGANVPYEQYF. V usage is TRBV12-3 or TRBV12-4 and J usage is TRBJ2-7; no definite D call. This CDR3 has 15 amino acids. V lost 1 base and J lost 2, with 12 bases in between.

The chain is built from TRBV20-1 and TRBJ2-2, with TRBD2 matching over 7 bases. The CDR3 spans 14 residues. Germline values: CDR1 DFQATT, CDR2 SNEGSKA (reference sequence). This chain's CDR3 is CSGLREARTGELFF. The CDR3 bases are TGCAGCGGTCTCCGGGAGGCTAGGACCGGGGAGCTGTTTTTT.

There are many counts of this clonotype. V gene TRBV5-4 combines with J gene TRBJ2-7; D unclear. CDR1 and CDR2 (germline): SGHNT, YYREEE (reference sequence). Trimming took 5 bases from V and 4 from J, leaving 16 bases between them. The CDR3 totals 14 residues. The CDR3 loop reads CASSFGLRDYEQYF. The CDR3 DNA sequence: TGTGCCAGCAGTTTCGGCCTTAGGGATTACGAGCAGTACTTC.